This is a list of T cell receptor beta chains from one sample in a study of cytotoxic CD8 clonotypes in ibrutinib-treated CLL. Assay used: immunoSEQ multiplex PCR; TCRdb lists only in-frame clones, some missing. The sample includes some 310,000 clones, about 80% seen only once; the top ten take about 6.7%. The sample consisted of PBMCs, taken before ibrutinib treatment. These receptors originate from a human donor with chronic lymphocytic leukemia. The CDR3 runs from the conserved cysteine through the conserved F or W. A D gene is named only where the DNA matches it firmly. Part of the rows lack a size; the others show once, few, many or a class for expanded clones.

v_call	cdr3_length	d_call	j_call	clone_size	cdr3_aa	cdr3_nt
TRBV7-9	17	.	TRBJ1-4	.	CASRAAAAGIDHEKLFF	TGTGCCAGCAGGGCCGCCGCGGCAGGGATTGATCATGAAAAACTGTTTTTT
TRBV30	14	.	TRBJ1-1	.	CAWQQGAFDTEAFF	TGTGCCTGGCAACAGGGTGCGTTTGACACTGAAGCTTTCTTT
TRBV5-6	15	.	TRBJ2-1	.	CASSLAELVGNEQFF	TGTGCCAGCAGCTTGGCCGAACTGGTTGGGAATGAGCAGTTCTTC
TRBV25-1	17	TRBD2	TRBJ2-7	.	CASSEYFLAGGTYEQYF	TGTGCCAGCAGTGAATATTTTCTAGCGGGAGGTACCTACGAGCAGTACTTC
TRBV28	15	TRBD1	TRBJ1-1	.	CASSSQGAVYTEAFF	TGTGCCAGCAGTTCACAGGGGGCTGTATACACTGAAGCTTTCTTT
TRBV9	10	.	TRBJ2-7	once	CASGGAEQYF	TGTGCCAGCGGAGGGGCGGAGCAGTACTTC
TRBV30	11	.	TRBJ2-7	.	CAWSGDYEQYF	TGTGCCTGGAGCGGGGATTACGAGCAGTACTTC
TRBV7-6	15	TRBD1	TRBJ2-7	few	CASSLQGTGGVEQYF	TGTGCCAGCAGCTTACAGGGGACAGGAGGCGTCGAGCAGTACTTC
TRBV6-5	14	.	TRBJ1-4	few	CASSYSTENEKLFF	TGTGCCAGCAGTTACTCCACAGAGAATGAAAAACTGTTTTTT
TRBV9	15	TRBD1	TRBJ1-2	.	CASSARDRGIYGYTF	TGTGCCAGCAGCGCCCGGGACAGGGGAATCTATGGCTACACCTTC